Listed below are T cell receptor beta chains from one sample, sequenced in a study of T cells in localized non-small cell lung cancer. Produced via immunoSEQ multiplex PCR; TCRdb's table is partial and in-frame only. This sample has about 53,000 clones, with around four fifths found just once. The input for sequencing was peripheral blood mononuclear cells, taken before any cancer treatment. These receptors originate from a man aged 40 to 70 with stage III lung adenocarcinoma. CDR3s include the opening cysteine and the closing phenylalanine or tryptophan.

length | V | CDR3
16 | TRBV2 | CASSEGQGGSYNEQFF
15 | TRBV7-2 | CASSNQDRLGQPQHF
14 | TRBV7-2 | CASSLEGFWETQYF
17 | TRBV28 | CASSPHTGTTTNEKLFF
12 | TRBV29-1 | CSVEEGREKLFF
13 | TRBV29-1 | CSALGGSSDEQYF
14 | TRBV10-3 | CAAGTGDQGEKLFF
14 | TRBV27 | CATLKLDSQETQYF
14 | TRBV30 | CAWSVQTGIQPQHF
15 | TRBV7-2 | CASSLERARHNEQFF
16 | TRBV5-1 | CASSLAGRRDTGELFF
17 | TRBV19 | CASSLIPQAGLQETQYF
14 | TRBV5-1 | CASSRTGDGQPQHF
13 | TRBV18 | CASQNGERTEAFF
16 | TRBV7-8 | CASSQLTRQGVGEQYF
14 | TRBV4-3 | CASSQDGGSYGYTF
15 | TRBV7-9 | CASSLGRGITGELFF
12 | TRBV25-1 | CASRGGTYEQYF
15 | TRBV7-8 | CASSPRPGFSYEQYF
14 | TRBV19 | CASSIAGWNEKLFF
14 | TRBV9 | CASSPEDREETQYF
16 | TRBV4-1 | CASSPWGEEVVRPQHF
14 | TRBV5-1 | CASSLGDSTDTQYF
13 | TRBV19 | CASSGDSDQPQHF
15 | TRBV9 | CASSVDRAGGNEQFF
15 | TRBV6-1 | CASSDIGISNQPQHF
11 | TRBV29-1 | CSSAQYNEQFF
14 | TRBV18 | CASSPGTGNYGYTF
13 | TRBV7-2 | CASSPGQDQPQHF
12 | TRBV11-3 | CASSIGTDTQYF
15 | TRBV7-2 | CASSDDGYSGNTIYF
15 | TRBV7-9 | CASSPDTIGTSEQYF
15 | TRBV7-9 | CASSLAASGSTEAFF
13 | TRBV7-9 | CASSFHGNTEAFF
14 | TRBV5-6 | CASSYGTGPYEQYF
13 | TRBV18 | CASSRGGDTEAFF
13 | TRBV2 | CASKGDRGDGYTF
15 | TRBV18 | CASSPGQGSNYGYTF
14 | TRBV25-1 | CASSLRDTYQPQHF